Listed below are T cell receptor beta chains from one sample, sequenced in a study of cytomegalovirus exposure and HLA in healthy donors. Assay used: immunoSEQ multiplex PCR; TCRdb lists only in-frame clones, some missing. The table includes over 150,000 clones, roughly four fifths detected once. Sequencing used PBMCs. The receptors stem from a girl aged 5 to 17 in good health and CMV-seropositive. Both conserved end residues are part of each CDR3. Each record gives: clone size, V gene, CDR3 protein. The size entry is marked missing in some rows and otherwise reads once, few, many or a size class.

>.|TRBV5-1
CASSLALGASTEAFF
>.|TRBV19
CASRFTGGNEQFF
>.|TRBV2
CASKRDRVEGEQYF
>.|TRBV10-3
CAISVDGGEREQYF
>.|TRBV19
CASSLGQGGGGANVLTF
>.|TRBV6-5
CASSYGDSRQETQYF
>.|TRBV19
CASSPGQGGFYGYTF
>.|TRBV5-4
CASSATGSDYEQYF
>.|TRBV18
CASSPPQAGTPFIQYF
>.|TRBV19
CASSDRGQNTEAFF
>.|TRBV27
CASSFAGNSQPQHF
>.|TRBV29-1
CSVEPSGNTGELFF
>.|TRBV15
CATREAKAESNEQFF
>few|TRBV4-2
CASSQGASVETQYF
>.|TRBV14
CASSQGGTVNTEAFF